This is a list of T cell receptor beta chains from one sample in a study of T cell responses to AZD1222 COVID-19 vaccine. Generated by immunoSEQ multiplex PCR, the TCRdb table keeps only in-frame clones and is missing some. The table records 75,000 to 95,000 clones, about 85% of them present only once. This specimen was peripheral blood, taken on day 0 of AZD1222 vaccination. These receptors came from an adult in good health. CDR3s include the opening cysteine and the closing phenylalanine or tryptophan. The D gene is left open where the match is weak. Size values are once, few and many counts, or a class for expanded clones, and some rows have none.

d_call: TRBD1
v_call: TRBV7-2
j_call: TRBJ1-2
clone_size: .
cdr3_aa: CASSAQTGGYGYTF
cdr3_nt: TGTGCCAGCAGCGCCCAGACAGGGGGATATGGCTACACCTTC

d_call: .
v_call: TRBV7-3
j_call: TRBJ1-6
clone_size: .
cdr3_aa: CASSPRGGVLSPLHF
cdr3_nt: TGTGCCAGCAGCCCTAGGGGGGGGGTACTTTCACCCCTCCACTTT

d_call: .
v_call: TRBV7-7
j_call: TRBJ1-2
clone_size: .
cdr3_aa: CARTGVVGNINYGYTF
cdr3_nt: TGTGCTAGAACGGGGGTTGTGGGGAATATCAACTATGGCTACACCTTC

d_call: TRBD2
v_call: TRBV7-2
j_call: TRBJ2-1
clone_size: .
cdr3_aa: CASSPYRTSGGSEQFF
cdr3_nt: TGTGCCAGCAGCCCCTATCGGACTAGCGGGGGGAGTGAGCAGTTCTTC

d_call: .
v_call: TRBV6-5
j_call: TRBJ2-3
clone_size: .
cdr3_aa: CASTQFGAGGDTQYF
cdr3_nt: TGTGCCAGCACCCAATTTGGGGCGGGTGGAGATACGCAGTATTTT

d_call: TRBD1
v_call: TRBV28
j_call: TRBJ1-5
clone_size: .
cdr3_aa: CASSGLYRGGSNQPQHF
cdr3_nt: TGTGCCAGCAGTGGGCTATACAGGGGTGGAAGCAATCAGCCCCAGCATTTT

d_call: TRBD1
v_call: TRBV25-1
j_call: TRBJ1-6
clone_size: few
cdr3_aa: CASSDPGQGYSPLHF
cdr3_nt: TGTGCCAGCAGTGACCCGGGACAGGGGTATTCACCCCTCCACTTT

d_call: .
v_call: TRBV2
j_call: TRBJ2-7
clone_size: .
cdr3_aa: CASSEGVRGPPYF
cdr3_nt: TGTGCCAGCAGTGAGGGGGTAAGGGGCCCGCCGTACTTC

d_call: .
v_call: TRBV14
j_call: TRBJ1-1
clone_size: .
cdr3_aa: CASSQDLGPTTEAFF
cdr3_nt: TGTGCCAGCAGCCAAGATCTAGGACCTACCACTGAAGCTTTCTTT

d_call: TRBD1
v_call: TRBV5-4
j_call: TRBJ1-2
clone_size: once
cdr3_aa: CASSLGRQGGGYTF
cdr3_nt: TGTGCCAGCAGCCTGGGGCGACAGGGGGGTGGCTACACCTTC

d_call: .
v_call: TRBV5-6
j_call: TRBJ1-5
clone_size: .
cdr3_aa: CASSSLAGGDQPQHF
cdr3_nt: TGTGCCAGCAGCTCCCTGGCCGGGGGGGATCAGCCCCAGCATTTT

d_call: .
v_call: TRBV7-7
j_call: TRBJ1-4
clone_size: .
cdr3_aa: CASSLRWGGSEKLFF
cdr3_nt: TGTGCTAGCAGCTTGCGGTGGGGGGGGAGTGAAAAACTGTTTTTT

d_call: TRBD2
v_call: TRBV9
j_call: TRBJ2-1
clone_size: .
cdr3_aa: CASSVRGLDSSDEQFF
cdr3_nt: TGTGCCAGCAGCGTTCGGGGACTAGATAGTTCGGATGAGCAGTTCTTC

d_call: TRBD1
v_call: TRBV2
j_call: TRBJ2-7
clone_size: .
cdr3_aa: CASKDRVNSYEQYF
cdr3_nt: TGTGCCAGCAAGGACAGGGTCAACTCCTACGAGCAGTACTTC

d_call: .
v_call: TRBV2
j_call: TRBJ2-3
clone_size: .
cdr3_aa: CASSSVADTQYF
cdr3_nt: TGTGCCAGCAGTTCGGTGGCGGATACGCAGTATTTT

d_call: .
v_call: TRBV18
j_call: TRBJ2-7
clone_size: .
cdr3_aa: CASSRGTSYEQYF
cdr3_nt: TGTGCCAGCTCACGGGGGACGTCCTACGAGCAGTACTTC

d_call: .
v_call: TRBV4-3
j_call: TRBJ1-1
clone_size: .
cdr3_aa: CASSQARGTEAFF
cdr3_nt: TGCGCCAGCAGCCAAGCAAGAGGCACTGAAGCTTTCTTT

d_call: TRBD1
v_call: TRBV4-3
j_call: TRBJ1-4
clone_size: .
cdr3_aa: CASSQELTGVGEKLFF
cdr3_nt: TGCGCCAGCAGCCAGGAACTGACAGGGGTTGGCGAAAAACTGTTTTTT

d_call: .
v_call: TRBV5-5
j_call: TRBJ1-1
clone_size: .
cdr3_aa: CASSRPTGVNTEAFF
cdr3_nt: TGTGCCAGCAGCCGACCGACAGGCGTGAACACTGAAGCTTTCTTT

d_call: TRBD2
v_call: TRBV29-1
j_call: TRBJ2-4
clone_size: .
cdr3_aa: CSVSRGGAAKNIQYF
cdr3_nt: TGCAGCGTTAGTCGGGGGGGCGCGGCCAAAAACATTCAGTACTTC

d_call: .
v_call: TRBV11-2
j_call: TRBJ1-5
clone_size: .
cdr3_aa: CASSLFTKYSNQPQHF
cdr3_nt: TGTGCCAGCAGCTTATTCACCAAGTACAGCAATCAGCCCCAGCATTTT

d_call: .
v_call: TRBV28
j_call: TRBJ1-6
clone_size: .
cdr3_aa: CASLTGLANSPLHF
cdr3_nt: TGTGCCAGCCTTACAGGGTTGGCCAATTCACCCCTCCACTTT

d_call: .
v_call: TRBV18
j_call: TRBJ1-4
clone_size: .
cdr3_aa: CASTWGVAEKLFF
cdr3_nt: TGTGCCAGCACATGGGGGGTTGCTGAAAAACTGTTTTTT

d_call: .
v_call: TRBV28
j_call: TRBJ1-2
clone_size: .
cdr3_aa: CASSFGLHYGYTF
cdr3_nt: TGTGCCAGCAGTTTCGGGCTGCACTATGGCTACACCTTC

d_call: .
v_call: TRBV11-1
j_call: TRBJ1-1
clone_size: .
cdr3_aa: CASSPSGNTEAFF
cdr3_nt: TGTGCCAGCAGCCCGAGTGGGAACACTGAAGCTTTCTTT

d_call: .
v_call: TRBV27
j_call: TRBJ2-2
clone_size: few
cdr3_aa: CASRGATGELFF
cdr3_nt: TGTGCCAGCAGGGGCGCCACCGGGGAGCTGTTTTTT

d_call: .
v_call: TRBV2
j_call: TRBJ1-5
clone_size: .
cdr3_aa: CASRRDSNQPQHF
cdr3_nt: TGTGCCAGCAGGAGGGATAGCAATCAGCCCCAGCATTTT

d_call: .
v_call: TRBV2
j_call: TRBJ2-7
clone_size: .
cdr3_aa: CASSNWGGHEQYF
cdr3_nt: TGTGCCAGCAGTAATTGGGGGGGCCACGAGCAGTACTTC

d_call: .
v_call: TRBV6-2/TRBV6-3
j_call: TRBJ1-5
clone_size: .
cdr3_aa: CASSYSSGVKRQPQHF
cdr3_nt: TGTGCCAGCAGTTACTCGTCAGGGGTTAAACGTCAGCCCCAGCATTTT

d_call: TRBD2
v_call: TRBV7-2
j_call: TRBJ2-1
clone_size: .
cdr3_aa: CASSLEREGEQFF
cdr3_nt: TGTGCCAGCAGCTTGGAAAGGGAGGGTGAGCAGTTCTTC

d_call: .
v_call: TRBV15
j_call: TRBJ1-1
clone_size: .
cdr3_aa: CATSRDRWGAEAFF
cdr3_nt: TGTGCCACCAGCAGAGATCGGTGGGGGGCTGAAGCTTTCTTT

d_call: .
v_call: TRBV28
j_call: TRBJ1-3
clone_size: .
cdr3_aa: CASDQPPGNTIYF
cdr3_nt: TGTGCCAGCGACCAACCCCCTGGAAACACCATATATTTT

d_call: TRBD1
v_call: TRBV6-5
j_call: TRBJ2-5
clone_size: .
cdr3_aa: CASSYSDRGQETQYF
cdr3_nt: TGTGCCAGCAGTTACTCGGACAGGGGGCAGGAGACCCAGTACTTC

d_call: .
v_call: TRBV3-1/TRBV3-2
j_call: TRBJ2-5
clone_size: .
cdr3_aa: CASSQFDGETQYF
cdr3_nt: TGTGCCAGCAGCCAATTTGATGGGGAGACCCAGTACTTC

d_call: .
v_call: TRBV19
j_call: TRBJ1-2
clone_size: .
cdr3_aa: CASSTPQGWWYGYTF
cdr3_nt: TGTGCCAGTAGTACCCCACAGGGTTGGTGGTATGGCTACACCTTC

d_call: TRBD1
v_call: TRBV27
j_call: TRBJ1-2
clone_size: .
cdr3_aa: CASSIDRAIGYTF
cdr3_nt: TGTGCCAGCAGCATTGACAGGGCTATTGGCTACACCTTC

d_call: .
v_call: TRBV28
j_call: TRBJ2-3
clone_size: .
cdr3_aa: CASSTPGPAHFF
cdr3_nt: TGTGCCAGCAGTACCCCGGGCCCAGCCCACTTTTTT

d_call: .
v_call: TRBV7-8
j_call: TRBJ1-5
clone_size: .
cdr3_aa: CASSFAGREQPQHF
cdr3_nt: TGTGCCAGCAGCTTCGCCGGTAGGGAACAGCCCCAGCATTTT

d_call: TRBD1
v_call: TRBV5-1
j_call: TRBJ1-5
clone_size: few
cdr3_aa: CASSLAPTGAGEPQHF
cdr3_nt: TGCGCCAGCAGCTTGGCCCCGACAGGGGCGGGGGAGCCCCAGCATTTT

d_call: TRBD2
v_call: TRBV5-1
j_call: TRBJ2-1
clone_size: .
cdr3_aa: CASSWTSGGANEQFF
cdr3_nt: TGCGCCAGCAGCTGGACTAGCGGGGGGGCAAATGAGCAGTTCTTC

d_call: .
v_call: TRBV18
j_call: TRBJ1-1
clone_size: .
cdr3_aa: CASSPTPLDGYTEAFF
cdr3_nt: TGTGCCAGCTCACCTACGCCTCTGGACGGATACACTGAAGCTTTCTTT

d_call: .
v_call: TRBV6-5
j_call: TRBJ2-3
clone_size: once
cdr3_aa: CASKTESSTDTQYF
cdr3_nt: TGTGCCAGTAAAACGGAGAGTAGCACAGATACGCAGTATTTT

d_call: .
v_call: TRBV5-6
j_call: TRBJ1-2
clone_size: .
cdr3_aa: CASSSLPRSNYGYTF
cdr3_nt: TGTGCCAGCAGCTCGTTACCTCGATCAAACTATGGCTACACCTTC

d_call: TRBD1
v_call: TRBV6-2/TRBV6-3
j_call: TRBJ1-5
clone_size: few
cdr3_aa: CASSYSILTGGWQPQHF
cdr3_nt: TGTGCCAGCAGTTACTCAATATTGACAGGGGGCTGGCAGCCCCAGCATTTT